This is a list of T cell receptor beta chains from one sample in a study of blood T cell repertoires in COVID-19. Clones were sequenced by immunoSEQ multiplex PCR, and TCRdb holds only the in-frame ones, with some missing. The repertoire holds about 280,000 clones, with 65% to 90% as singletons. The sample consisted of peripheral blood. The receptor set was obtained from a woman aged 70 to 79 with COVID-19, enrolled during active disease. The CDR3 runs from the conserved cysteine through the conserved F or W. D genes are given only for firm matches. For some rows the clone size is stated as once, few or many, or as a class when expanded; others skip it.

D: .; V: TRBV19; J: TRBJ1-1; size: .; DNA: TGTGCCAGTACCCAAAGAGAGAACACTGAAGCTTTCTTT; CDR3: CASTQRENTEAFF
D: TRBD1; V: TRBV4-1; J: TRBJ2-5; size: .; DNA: TGCGCCAGCAGCCAGGGACAGGGCAACCAAGAGACCCAGTACTTC; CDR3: CASSQGQGNQETQYF
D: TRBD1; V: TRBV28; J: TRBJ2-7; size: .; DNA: TGTGCCAGCAGTTCCGGGACAGTCTCCTACGAGCAGTACTTC; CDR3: CASSSGTVSYEQYF
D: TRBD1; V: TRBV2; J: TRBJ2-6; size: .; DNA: TGTGCCAGCATGTCCGGGACAGGGTCCAGCCCTAGAGACTCTGGGGCCAACGTCCTGACTTTC; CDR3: CASMSGTGSSPRDSGANVLTF
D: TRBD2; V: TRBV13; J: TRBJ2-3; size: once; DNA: TGTGCCAGCAGCCCCGGGACTAGCGGGGTTTATGATACGCAGTATTTT; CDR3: CASSPGTSGVYDTQYF
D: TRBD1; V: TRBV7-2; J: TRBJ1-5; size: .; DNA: TGTGCCAGCAGCTTACTGACAGGGCCCAATCAGCCCCAGCATTTT; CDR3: CASSLLTGPNQPQHF
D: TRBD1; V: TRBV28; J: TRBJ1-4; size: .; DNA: TGTGCCAGCGGCCGGACAGGGTTTAATGAAAAACTGTTTTTT; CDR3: CASGRTGFNEKLFF
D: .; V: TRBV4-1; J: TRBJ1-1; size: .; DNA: TGCGCCAGCAGCCAAGCTCTCGGGTTCCACACTGAAGCTTTCTTT; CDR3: CASSQALGFHTEAFF
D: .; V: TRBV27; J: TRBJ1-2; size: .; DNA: TGTGCCAGCAGTTCTTCTAGGTTCCAGGGAGGCTATGGCTACACCTTC; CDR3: CASSSSRFQGGYGYTF
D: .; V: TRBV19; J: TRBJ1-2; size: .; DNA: TGTGCCAGTAGTATAGATACGGGAAACTATGGCTACACCTTC; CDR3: CASSIDTGNYGYTF
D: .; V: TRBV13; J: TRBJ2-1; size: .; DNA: TGTGCCAGCAGCCCCGGACAGCTTTACAATGAGCAGTTCTTC; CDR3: CASSPGQLYNEQFF
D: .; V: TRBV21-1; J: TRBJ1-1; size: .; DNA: TGTGCCAGCAGCAAAGCTTGGCAGATGAACACTGAAGCTTTCTTT; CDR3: CASSKAWQMNTEAFF
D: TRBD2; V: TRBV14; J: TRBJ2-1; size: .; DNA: TGTGCCAGCAGCCGGAGCGGGGGGAGCTATGAGCAGTTCTTC; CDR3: CASSRSGGSYEQFF
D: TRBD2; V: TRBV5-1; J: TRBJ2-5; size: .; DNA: TGCGCCAGCAGTACGTCTAGCGGGGCGCAAGAGACCCAGTACTTC; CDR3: CASSTSSGAQETQYF
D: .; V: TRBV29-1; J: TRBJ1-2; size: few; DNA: TGCAGCGTGACTCCCACGGGTTACTATGGCTACACCTTC; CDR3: CSVTPTGYYGYTF
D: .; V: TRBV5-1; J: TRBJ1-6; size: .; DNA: TGCGCCAGCAGCGGAGGGGTTTATAATTCACCCCTCCACTTT; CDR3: CASSGGVYNSPLHF
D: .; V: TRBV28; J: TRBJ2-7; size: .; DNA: TGTGCCAGCAGTGATCAGGGCAGGTCGAACGAGCAGTACTTC; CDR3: CASSDQGRSNEQYF
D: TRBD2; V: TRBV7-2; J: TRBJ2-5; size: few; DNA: TGTGCCAGCAGCTTAAGCGGGACTAGCGCAGAGACCCAGTACTTC; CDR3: CASSLSGTSAETQYF
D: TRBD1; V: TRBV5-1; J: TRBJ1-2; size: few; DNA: TGCGCCAGCAGTTCCGGGACAGGGGATCTAGGCTACACCTTC; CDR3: CASSSGTGDLGYTF
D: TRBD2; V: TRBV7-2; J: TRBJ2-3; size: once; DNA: TGTGCCAGCAGCTCTTTCACTAGCGGGGCGGGCACAGATACGCAGTATTTT; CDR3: CASSSFTSGAGTDTQYF
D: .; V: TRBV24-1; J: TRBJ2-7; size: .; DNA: TGTGCCACCAGTGGATGGCCAAAGTCAAACGAGCAGTACTTC; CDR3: CATSGWPKSNEQYF
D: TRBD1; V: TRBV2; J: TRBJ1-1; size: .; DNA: TGTGCCAGCAACCGACAGGGAGGGAACACTGAAGCTTTCTTT; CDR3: CASNRQGGNTEAFF
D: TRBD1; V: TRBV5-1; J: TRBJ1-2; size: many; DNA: TGCGCCAGCAGCATCGAAGGGGGCGAGGACTATGGCTACACCTTC; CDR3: CASSIEGGEDYGYTF
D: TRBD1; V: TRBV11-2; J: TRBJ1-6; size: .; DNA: TGTGCCAGCAGCTCGGACAGGGTGATCGTCCCCCTCCACTTT; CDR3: CASSSDRVIVPLHF
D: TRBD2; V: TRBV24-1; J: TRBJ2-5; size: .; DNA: TGTGCCACCAGCGGGGGGGCAGCGGAGACCCAGTACTTC; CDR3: CATSGGAAETQYF
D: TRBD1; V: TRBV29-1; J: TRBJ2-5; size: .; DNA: TGCACCTTAAACAGGGGGCCGGAGACCCAGTACTTC; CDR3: CTLNRGPETQYF
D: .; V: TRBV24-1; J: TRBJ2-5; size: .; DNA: TGTGCCACCAGTGGACAGGCGAAACAAGAGACCCAGTACTTC; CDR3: CATSGQAKQETQYF
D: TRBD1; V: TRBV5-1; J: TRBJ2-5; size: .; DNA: TGCGCCAGCAGCCCGACAGGGCTTCCCCAAGAGACCCAGTACTTC; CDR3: CASSPTGLPQETQYF
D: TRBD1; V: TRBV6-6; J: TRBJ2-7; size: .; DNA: TGTGCCAGCAGTTACCGCCCCTGGGACAGCTCCTACGAGCAGTACTTC; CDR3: CASSYRPWDSSYEQYF
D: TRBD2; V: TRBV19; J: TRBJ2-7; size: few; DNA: TGTGCCAGTAGTAGAGGACTAGCGGGGGAAGGCTACGAGCAGTACTTC; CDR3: CASSRGLAGEGYEQYF